These 4 T cell receptor beta chains came from one sample sequenced in a study of blood T cell repertoires in COVID-19. Some clones are missing from TCRdb's copy, which holds only in-frame ones; the method was immunoSEQ multiplex PCR. This table holds 390,000 or so clones, around 91% found once. What was sequenced was PBMCs or T cells enriched from blood (not recorded which). These receptors all come from a man younger than 30 who had recovered from COVID-19.

The chain links TRBV19 to TRBJ2-7; D remains unclear. The CDR3 runs to 13 residues. Germline CDR1 reads LNHDA; CDR2 reads SQIVND (reference sequence). Trimming left V 4 bases short and J 1 base short, with 8 bases between. The CDR3 sequence: CASSNLQSYEQYF. DNA for the CDR3: TGTGCCAGTAGTAATTTGCAGTCCTACGAGCAGTACTTC.

This chain connects TRBV10-3 to TRBJ2-2; 9 bases line up with TRBD1. CDR3 length equals 14 residues. Losses at the gene ends were 7 bases for V and 6 bases for J; bases not matched to a gene: 6. CDR1 ENHRY and CDR2 SYGVKD come from the germline V gene. Here the CDR3 reads CAINDRGDAGELFF. DNA for the CDR3: TGTGCCATCAACGACAGGGGGGACGCCGGGGAGCTGTTTTTT.

This chain joins TRBV28 and TRBJ2-2; 8 bases agree with TRBD1. Germline V lookup: CDR1 MDHEN, CDR2 SYDVKM. Trimming cost V 6 bases and J 1 base; bases outside gene matches: 7. The CDR3 extends over 16 amino acids. DNA of the CDR3: TGTGCCAGCAGGGCTTCCGGGACAGGGAACACCGGGGAGCTGTTTTTT. It is translated as CASRASGTGNTGELFF.

The rearrangement joins TRBV7-9 to TRBJ1-2, with D maybe TRBD1 (6 bases). The length of the CDR3 is 17 residues. Germline V gives CDR1 SEHNR, CDR2 FQNEAQ (reference sequence). Trimming removed 3 bases from V and 2 bases from J, with 19 bases in between. This chain's CDR3 is CASSLSDGRGWNYGYTF. The CDR3 region has the DNA TGTGCCAGCAGCTTGTCTGATGGAAGGGGGTGGAACTATGGCTACACCTTC.